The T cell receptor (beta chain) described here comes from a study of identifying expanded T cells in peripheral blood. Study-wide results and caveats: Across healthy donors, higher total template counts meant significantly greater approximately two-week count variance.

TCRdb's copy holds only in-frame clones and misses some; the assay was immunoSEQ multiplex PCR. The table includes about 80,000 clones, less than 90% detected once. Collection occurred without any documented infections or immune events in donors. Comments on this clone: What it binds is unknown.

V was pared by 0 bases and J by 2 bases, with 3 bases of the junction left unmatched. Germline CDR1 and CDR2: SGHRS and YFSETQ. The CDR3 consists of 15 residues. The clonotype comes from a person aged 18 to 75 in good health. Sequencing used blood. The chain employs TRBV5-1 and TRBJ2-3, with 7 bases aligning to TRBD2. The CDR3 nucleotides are TGCGCCAGCAGCTTGGTGGGAGGGATCACAGATACGCAGTATTTT. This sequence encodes CASSLVGGITDTQYF.